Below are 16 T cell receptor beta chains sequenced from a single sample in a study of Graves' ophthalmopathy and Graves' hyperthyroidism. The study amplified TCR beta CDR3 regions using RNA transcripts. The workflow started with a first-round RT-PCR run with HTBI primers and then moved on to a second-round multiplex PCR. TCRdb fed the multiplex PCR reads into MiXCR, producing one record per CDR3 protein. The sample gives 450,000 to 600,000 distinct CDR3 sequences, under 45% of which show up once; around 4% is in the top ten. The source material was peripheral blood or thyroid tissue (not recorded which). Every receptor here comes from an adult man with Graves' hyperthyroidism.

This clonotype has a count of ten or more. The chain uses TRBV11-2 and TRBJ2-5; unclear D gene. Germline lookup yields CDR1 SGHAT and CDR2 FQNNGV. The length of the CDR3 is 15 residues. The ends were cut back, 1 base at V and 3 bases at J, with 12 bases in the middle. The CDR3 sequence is CASSLGWLAEETQYF. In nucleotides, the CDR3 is TGTGCCAGCAGCTTAGGGTGGTTGGCGGAAGAGACCCAGTACTTC. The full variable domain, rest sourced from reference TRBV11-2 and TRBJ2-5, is EAGVAQSPRYKIIEKRQSVAFWCNPISGHATLYWYQQILGQGPKLLIQFQNNGVVDDSQLPKDRFSAERLKGVDSTLKIQPAKLEDSAVYLCASSLGWLAEETQYFGPGTRLLVL.

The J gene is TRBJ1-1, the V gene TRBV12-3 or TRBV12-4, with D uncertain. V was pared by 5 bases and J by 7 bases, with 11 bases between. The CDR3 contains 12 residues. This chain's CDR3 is CASSRHRDEAFF. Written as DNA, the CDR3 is TGTGCCAGCAGTCGCCACCGAGATGAAGCTTTCTTT.

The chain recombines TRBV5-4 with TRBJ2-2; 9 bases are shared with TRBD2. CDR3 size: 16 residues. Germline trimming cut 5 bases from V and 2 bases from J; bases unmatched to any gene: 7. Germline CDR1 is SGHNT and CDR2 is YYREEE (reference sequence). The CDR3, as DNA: TGTGCCAGCAGTCGCGGCGGGGGGGTTAACACCGGGGAGCTGTTTTTT. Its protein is CASSRGGGVNTGELFF.

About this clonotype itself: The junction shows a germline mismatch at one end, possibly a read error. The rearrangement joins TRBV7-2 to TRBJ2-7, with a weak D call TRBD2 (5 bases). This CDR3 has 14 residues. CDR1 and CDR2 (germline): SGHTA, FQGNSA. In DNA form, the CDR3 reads TGTGCCAGCAGCCCCTCTTCCGGGGTCTACGATCAGTACTTC. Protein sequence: CASSPSSGVYDQYF.

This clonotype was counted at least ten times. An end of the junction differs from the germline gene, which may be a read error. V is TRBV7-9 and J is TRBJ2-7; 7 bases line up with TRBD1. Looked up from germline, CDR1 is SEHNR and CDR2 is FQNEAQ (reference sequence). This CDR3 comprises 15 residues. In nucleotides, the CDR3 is TGCGCCAGCAGCCAGGGGGTGCAACAGAGCTACGAGCAGTACTTC. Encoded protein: CASSQGVQQSYEQYF.

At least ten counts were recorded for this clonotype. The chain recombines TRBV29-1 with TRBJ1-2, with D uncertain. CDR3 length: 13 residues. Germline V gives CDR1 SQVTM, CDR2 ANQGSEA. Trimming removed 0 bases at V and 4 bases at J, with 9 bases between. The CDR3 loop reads CSVEDGETYGYTF. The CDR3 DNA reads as TGCAGCGTTGAAGATGGGGAAACCTATGGCTACACCTTC.

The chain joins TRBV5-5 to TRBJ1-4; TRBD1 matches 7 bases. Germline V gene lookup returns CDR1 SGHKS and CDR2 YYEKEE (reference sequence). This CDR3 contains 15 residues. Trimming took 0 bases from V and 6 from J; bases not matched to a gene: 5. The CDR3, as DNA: TGTGCCAGCAGCTTGGATGGGACAGCGGATGAAAAACTGTTTTTT. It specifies CASSLDGTADEKLFF. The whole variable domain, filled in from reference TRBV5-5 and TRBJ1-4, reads DAGVTQSPTHLIKTRGQQVTLRCSPISGHKSVSWYQQVLGQGPQFIFQYYEKEERGRGNFPDRFSARQFPNYSSELNVNALLLGDSALYLCASSLDGTADEKLFFGSGTQLSVL.

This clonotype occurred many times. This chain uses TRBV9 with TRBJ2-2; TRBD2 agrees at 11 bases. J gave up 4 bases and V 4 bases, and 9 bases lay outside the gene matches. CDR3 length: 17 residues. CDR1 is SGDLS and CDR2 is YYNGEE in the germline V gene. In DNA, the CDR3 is TGTGCCAGCAGCCAATCATTAGCGGGAGGGCCCACCGGGGAGCTGTTTTTT. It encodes CASSQSLAGGPTGELFF. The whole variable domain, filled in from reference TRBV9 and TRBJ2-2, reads DSGVTQTPKHLITATGQRVTLRCSPRSGDLSVYWYQQSLDQGLQFLIQYYNGEERAKGNILERFSAQQFPDLHSELNLSSLELGDSALYFCASSQSLAGGPTGELFFGEGSRLTVL.

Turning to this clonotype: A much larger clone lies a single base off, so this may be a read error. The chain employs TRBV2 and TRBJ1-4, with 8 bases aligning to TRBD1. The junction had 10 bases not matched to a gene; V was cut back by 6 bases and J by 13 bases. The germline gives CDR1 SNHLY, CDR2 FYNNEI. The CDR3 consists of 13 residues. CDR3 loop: CASRISGTGRLFF. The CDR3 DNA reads TGTGCCAGCAGAATTTCCGGGACAGGAAGACTGTTTTTT. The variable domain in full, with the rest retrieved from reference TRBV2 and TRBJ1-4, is EPEVTQTPSHQVTQMGQEVILRCVPISNHLYFYWYRQILGQKVEFLVSFYNNEISEKSEIFDDQFSVERPDGSNFTLKIRSTKLEDSAMYFCASRISGTGRLFFGSGTQLSVL.

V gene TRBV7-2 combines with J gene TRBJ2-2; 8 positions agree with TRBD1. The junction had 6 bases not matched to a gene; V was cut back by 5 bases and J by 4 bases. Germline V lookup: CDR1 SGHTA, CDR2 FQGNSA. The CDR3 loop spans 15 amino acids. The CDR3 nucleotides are TGTGCCAGCAGCACGGACAGGGTACCCACCGGGGAGCTGTTTTTT. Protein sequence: CASSTDRVPTGELFF.

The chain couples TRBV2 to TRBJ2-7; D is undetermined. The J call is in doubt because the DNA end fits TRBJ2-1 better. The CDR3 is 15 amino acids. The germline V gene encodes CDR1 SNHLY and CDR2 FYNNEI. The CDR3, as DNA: TGTGCCAGCAGCCTTAGCAACCCCACCTACAATGAGCAGTTCTTC. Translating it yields CASSLSNPTYNEQFF.

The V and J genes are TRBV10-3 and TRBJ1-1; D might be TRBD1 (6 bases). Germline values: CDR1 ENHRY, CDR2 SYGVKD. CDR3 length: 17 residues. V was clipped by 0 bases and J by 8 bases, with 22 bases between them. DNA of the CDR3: TGTGCCATCAGTGAGTCTCCCGGACCCGACGGGGGGCGGGAAGCTTTCTTT. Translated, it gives CAISESPGPDGGREAFF.

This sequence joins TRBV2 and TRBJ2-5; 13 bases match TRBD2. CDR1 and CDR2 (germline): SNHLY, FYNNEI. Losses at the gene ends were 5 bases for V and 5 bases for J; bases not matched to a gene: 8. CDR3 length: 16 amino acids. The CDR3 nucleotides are TGTGCCAGCAGTTACACCCGGACTAGCGGGAGTGAGACCCAGTACTTC. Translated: CASSYTRTSGSETQYF.

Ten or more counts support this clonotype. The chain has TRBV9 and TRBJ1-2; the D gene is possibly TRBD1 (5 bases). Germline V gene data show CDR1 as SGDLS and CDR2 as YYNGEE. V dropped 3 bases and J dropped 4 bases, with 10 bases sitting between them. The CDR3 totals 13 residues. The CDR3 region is CASSGGRVYGYTF. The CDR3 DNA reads TGTGCCAGCAGCGGGGGACGGGTCTATGGCTACACCTTC.

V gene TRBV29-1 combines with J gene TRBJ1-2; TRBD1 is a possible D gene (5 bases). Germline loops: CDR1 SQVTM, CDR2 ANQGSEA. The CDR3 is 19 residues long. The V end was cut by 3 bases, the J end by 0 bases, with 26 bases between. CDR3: CSVDGLGQGGLNTNYGYTF. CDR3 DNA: TGCAGCGTTGACGGATTGGGGCAGGGAGGCTTGAACACTAACTATGGCTACACCTTC.

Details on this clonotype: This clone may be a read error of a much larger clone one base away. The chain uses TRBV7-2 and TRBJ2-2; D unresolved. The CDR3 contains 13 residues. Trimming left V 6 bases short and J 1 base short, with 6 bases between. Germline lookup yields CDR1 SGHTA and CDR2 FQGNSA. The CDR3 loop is CASRLQNTGELFF. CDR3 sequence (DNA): TGTGCCAGCAGACTACAGAACACCGGGGAGCTGTTTTTT. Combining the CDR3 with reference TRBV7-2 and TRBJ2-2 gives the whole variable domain GAGVSQSPSNKVTEKGKDVELRCDPISGHTALYWYRQSLGQGLEFLIYFQGNSAPDKSGLPSDRFSAERTGGSVSTLTIQRTQQEDSAVYLCASRLQNTGELFFGEGSRLTVL.